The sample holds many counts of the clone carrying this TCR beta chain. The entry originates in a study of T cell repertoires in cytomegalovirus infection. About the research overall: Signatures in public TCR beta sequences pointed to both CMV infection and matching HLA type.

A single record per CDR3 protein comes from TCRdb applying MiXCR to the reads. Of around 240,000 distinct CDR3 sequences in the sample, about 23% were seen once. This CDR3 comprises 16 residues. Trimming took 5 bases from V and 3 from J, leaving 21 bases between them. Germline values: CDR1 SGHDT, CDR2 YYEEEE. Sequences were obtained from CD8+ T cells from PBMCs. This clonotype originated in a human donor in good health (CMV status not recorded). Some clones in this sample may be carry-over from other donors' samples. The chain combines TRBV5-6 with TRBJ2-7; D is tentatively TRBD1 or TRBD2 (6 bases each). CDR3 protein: CASSHGSSGANYEQYF. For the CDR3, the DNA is TGTGCCAGCAGTCACGGATCGTCGGGGGCGAACTACGAGCAGTACTTC.